One sample yielded the 5 T cell receptor beta chains listed below, sequenced in a study of glioma-infiltrating T cells. Amplification of TCR alpha and beta CDR3 regions from RNA used iRepertoire nested multiplex PCR. A single record per CDR3 protein comes from TCRdb applying MiXCR to the multiplex PCR reads. The sample includes more than 350,000 distinct CDR3 sequences, approximately 42% of them seen just once. The source material was glioma tissue, nonneoplastic brain tissue, or PBMCs (not recorded which). Source of these receptors: a human donor with low-grade glioma or glioblastoma, undergoing nonglioma brain surgery, or in good health (not recorded which).

This chain joins TRBV20-1 and TRBJ1-6; D remains unclear. The germline V gene encodes CDR1 DFQATT and CDR2 SNEGSKA (reference sequence). V lost 0 bases to trimming and J lost 0 bases, with 9 bases between them. This CDR3 is built from 16 residues. DNA of the CDR3: TGCAGTGCTAGAGACGGGAGGAGCTCCTATAATTCACCCCTCCACTTT. Amino acid sequence: CSARDGRSSYNSPLHF.

This rearrangement joins TRBV7-6 to TRBJ1-4, with D unclear. This CDR3 is built from 14 residues. Germline CDR1 reads SGHVS; CDR2 reads FNYEAQ. V lost 2 bases and J 7 bases, leaving 11 bases between the germline ends. The CDR3 protein is CASSLKRHSEKLFF. The CDR3 region has the DNA TGTGCCAGCAGCTTAAAACGGCACTCTGAAAAACTGTTTTTT.

The CDR3 loop is CASSQQGVYEQYF. In nucleotides, the CDR3 is TGTGCCAGCAGTCAACAGGGGGTCTACGAGCAGTACTTC. The rearrangement links TRBV6-1 to TRBJ2-7; the match to TRBD1 covers 8 bases. Germline-derived CDR1 and CDR2 are MNHNS and SASEGT. The J segment lost 3 bases and the V segment lost 5 bases, leaving 3 bases of the junction unmatched. CDR3 length equals 13 residues.

This clonotype was seen a handful of times. The J gene is TRBJ1-4, the V gene TRBV10-3; D ambiguous. Germline lookup yields CDR1 ENHRY and CDR2 SYGVKD. The V and J ends lost 2 bases and 8 bases respectively, with 12 bases between them. This CDR3 is built from 14 residues. The CDR3 spells CAISEARVGEKLFF. CDR3 nucleotides: TGTGCCATCAGTGAGGCGAGGGTTGGGGAAAAACTGTTTTTT.

This clonotype has at least ten counts. V usage is TRBV4-1 and J usage is TRBJ1-4; 7 bases line up with TRBD1. Unmatched junction bases numbered 9, after V lost 2 bases and J lost 9 bases. CDR1 and CDR2 (germline): MGHRA, YSYEKL. The CDR3 extends over 15 amino acids. The DNA of the CDR3 is TGCGCCAGCAGCCAACCTCAGGGGGACAATCAAAAACTGTTTTTT. Translating it yields CASSQPQGDNQKLFF.